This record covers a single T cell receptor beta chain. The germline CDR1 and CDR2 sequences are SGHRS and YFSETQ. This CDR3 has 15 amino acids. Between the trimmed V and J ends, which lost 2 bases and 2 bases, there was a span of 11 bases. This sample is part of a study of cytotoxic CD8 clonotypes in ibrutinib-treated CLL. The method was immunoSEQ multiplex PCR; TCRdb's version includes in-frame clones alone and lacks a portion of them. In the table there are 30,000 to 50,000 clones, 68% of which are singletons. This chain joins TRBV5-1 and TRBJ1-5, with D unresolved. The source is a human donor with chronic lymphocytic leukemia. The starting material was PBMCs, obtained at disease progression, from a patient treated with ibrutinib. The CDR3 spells CASSFNPGGNQPQHF. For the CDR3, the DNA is TGCGCCAGCAGCTTCAACCCTGGGGGCAATCAGCCCCAGCATTTT.